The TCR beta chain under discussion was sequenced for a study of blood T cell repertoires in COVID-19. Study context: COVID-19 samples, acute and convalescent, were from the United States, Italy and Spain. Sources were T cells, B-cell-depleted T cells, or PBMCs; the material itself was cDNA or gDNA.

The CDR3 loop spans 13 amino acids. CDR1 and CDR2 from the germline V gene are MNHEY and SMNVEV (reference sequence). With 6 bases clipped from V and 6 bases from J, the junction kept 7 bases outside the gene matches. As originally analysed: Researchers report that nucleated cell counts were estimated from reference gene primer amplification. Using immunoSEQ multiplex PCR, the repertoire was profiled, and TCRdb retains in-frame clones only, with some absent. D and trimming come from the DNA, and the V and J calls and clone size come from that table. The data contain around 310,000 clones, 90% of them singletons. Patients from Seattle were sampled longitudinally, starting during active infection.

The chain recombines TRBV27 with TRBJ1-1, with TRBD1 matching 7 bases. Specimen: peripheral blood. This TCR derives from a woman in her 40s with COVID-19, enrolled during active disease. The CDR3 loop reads CASSFVGGPEAFF. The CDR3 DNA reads TGTGCCAGCAGCTTCGTAGGGGGCCCTGAAGCTTTCTTT.